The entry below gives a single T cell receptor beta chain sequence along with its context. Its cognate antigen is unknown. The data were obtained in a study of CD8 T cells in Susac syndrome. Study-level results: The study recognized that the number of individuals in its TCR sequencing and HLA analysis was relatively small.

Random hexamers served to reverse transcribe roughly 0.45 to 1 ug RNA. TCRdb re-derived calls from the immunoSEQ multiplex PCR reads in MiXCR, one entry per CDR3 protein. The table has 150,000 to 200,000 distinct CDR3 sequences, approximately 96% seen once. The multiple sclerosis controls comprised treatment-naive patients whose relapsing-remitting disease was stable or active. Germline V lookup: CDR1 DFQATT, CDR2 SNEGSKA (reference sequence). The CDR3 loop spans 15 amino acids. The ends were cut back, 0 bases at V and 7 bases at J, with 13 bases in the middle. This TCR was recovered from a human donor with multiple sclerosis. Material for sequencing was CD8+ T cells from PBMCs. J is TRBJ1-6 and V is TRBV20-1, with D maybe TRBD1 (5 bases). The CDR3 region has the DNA TGCAGTGCTAGAGAGCGGGACGGAAAAAATTCACCCCTCCACTTT. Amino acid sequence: CSARERDGKNSPLHF.